Presented here are 31 T cell receptor beta chains from one specimen sequenced in a study of cytomegalovirus exposure and HLA in healthy donors. PCR used 60 Vbeta primers and 13 Jbeta primers. Measured with immunoSEQ multiplex PCR; TCRdb has only the in-frame clones, and not every one. The data show about 170,000 clones, with almost 80% seen just once and more than 0.75% held by the top ten. The source material was PBMCs. Receptors were obtained from a woman in her fifties or sixties in good health and CMV-seropositive.

The chain recombines TRBV18 with TRBJ2-2; 7 positions agree with TRBD1. Unmatched junction bases numbered 7, after V lost 7 bases and J lost 2 bases. The CDR3 is 15 residues long. The V gene's germline CDR1 is KGHSH and CDR2 LQKENI. This CDR3 reads CASFRDSVNTGELFF. The CDR3, as DNA: TGTGCCAGCTTCCGGGACAGCGTAAACACCGGGGAGCTGTTTTTT.

This chain connects TRBV2 to TRBJ2-1, with 9 bases aligning to TRBD2. The V segment lost 1 base and the J segment 6 bases; nucleotides outside the gene matches: 10. The CDR3 totals 17 residues. Germline-derived CDR1 and CDR2 are SNHLY and FYNNEI. The CDR3 DNA reads TGTGCCAGCAGTGAAGACCGGAGGCTAGCGGGACGCAATGAGCAGTTCTTC. The encoded protein is CASSEDRRLAGRNEQFF.

V gene TRBV4-2 combines with J gene TRBJ1-4, with D unresolved. The germline V gene encodes CDR1 LGHNA and CDR2 YNFKEQ. The V gene lost 0 bases and the J gene lost 8 bases, with 13 bases spanning the gap. The CDR3 has 15 amino acids. CDR3 loop: CASSQEAAGGEKLFF. The CDR3 nucleotides are TGTGCCAGCAGCCAAGAAGCGGCAGGCGGGGAAAAACTGTTTTTT.

The chain has TRBV4-3 and TRBJ1-2; weak D call: TRBD1 (5 bases). Germline CDR1 and CDR2: LGHNA and YSLEER. This CDR3 contains 15 residues. Trimming stripped 0 bases from V and 5 bases from J, with 13 bases between. This chain's CDR3 is CASSQDAQGGYGYTF. The CDR3 coding sequence is TGCGCCAGCAGCCAAGATGCTCAGGGAGGTTATGGCTACACCTTC.

This rearrangement joins TRBV4-1 to TRBJ2-2; TRBD1 aligns across 7 bases. V lost 0 bases and J lost 4; bases outside the gene matches: 8. Germline loops: CDR1 MGHRA, CDR2 YSYEKL. The CDR3 loop spans 17 amino acids. The CDR3 region is CASSQDGRGLGTGELFF. The DNA of the CDR3 is TGCGCCAGCAGCCAAGACGGTAGGGGGCTGGGCACCGGGGAGCTGTTTTTT.

This rearrangement joins TRBV6-1 to TRBJ1-3; 7 bases align to TRBD1. Germline-derived CDR1 and CDR2 are MNHNS and SASEGT. The CDR3 is 15 amino acids. V dropped 6 bases and J dropped 2; count of bases not matched to a gene: 7. The DNA for the CDR3 is TGTGCCAGCAGAAAACAGGGGCCGACTGGAAACACCATATATTTT. Translation gives CASRKQGPTGNTIYF.

This clone has just a few counts. This chain links TRBV4-3 with TRBJ1-1, with TRBD1 identical over 7 bases. CDR1 and CDR2 from the germline V gene are LGHNA and YSLEER. This CDR3 region has 14 residues. Germline trimming cut 0 bases from V and 6 bases from J; bases unmatched to any gene: 4. The CDR3 here is CASSQDLQGAEAFF. As DNA, the CDR3 is TGCGCCAGCAGCCAAGATCTCCAGGGGGCTGAAGCTTTCTTT.

The J gene is TRBJ2-7, the V gene TRBV4-1; 11 bases fit TRBD2. The CDR3 has 18 residues. V shed 0 bases and J 2 bases; nucleotides not matched to a gene: 9. Germline-derived CDR1 and CDR2 are MGHRA and YSYEKL. CDR3 region: CASSQDIFHSGGAYEQYF. The DNA of the CDR3 is TGCGCCAGCAGCCAAGATATTTTTCATAGCGGGGGGGCCTACGAGCAGTACTTC.

J is TRBJ1-1 and V is TRBV9; 9 nucleotides line up with TRBD1. This CDR3 has 14 amino acids. The V segment lost 4 bases and the J segment 1 base; nucleotides outside the gene matches: 2. In germline, CDR1 is SGDLS, CDR2 YYNGEE. The CDR3 DNA is TGTGCCAGCAGCATGACAGGGGGGAACACTGAAGCTTTCTTT. It encodes CASSMTGGNTEAFF.

The chain couples TRBV14 to TRBJ2-7, with no clear D. The germline gives CDR1 SGHDN, CDR2 FVKESK. There are 17 residues in the CDR3. Trimming left V 3 bases short and J 0 bases short, with 18 bases between. CDR3 amino acids: CASSHRLLAESSYEQYF. CDR3 nucleotides: TGTGCCAGCAGCCACCGTCTCCTGGCGGAGAGCTCCTACGAGCAGTACTTC. The entire variable domain, with the rest obtained from reference TRBV14 and TRBJ2-7, is as follows: EAGVTQFPSHSVIEKGQTVTLRCDPISGHDNLYWYRRVMGKEIKFLLHFVKESKQDESGMPNNRFLAERTGGTYSTLKVQPAELEDSGVYFCASSHRLLAESSYEQYFGPGTRLTVT.

The genes are TRBV7-2 and TRBJ2-2, with a tentative D call TRBD1 (6 bases). The CDR3 spans 15 residues. The V gene's germline CDR1 is SGHTA and CDR2 FQGNSA. Trimming took off 5 bases at V and 4 bases at J, with 14 bases between the two ends. This CDR3 reads CASSPGASFTGELFF. The CDR3 DNA follows: TGTGCCAGCAGCCCAGGGGCCTCGTTCACCGGGGAGCTGTTTTTT.

The CDR3 DNA sequence: TGCGCCAGCAGCTTGGATGGCGGGGGGGCTGACGAGCAGTACTTC. This sequence encodes CASSLDGGGADEQYF. The chain is built from TRBV5-1 and TRBJ2-7; 9 positions match TRBD2. V dropped 0 bases and J dropped 5; count of bases not matched to a gene: 6. The germline V gene has CDR1 SGHRS and CDR2 YFSETQ. The CDR3 spans 15 residues.

This clone has more than one count but fewer than ten. The gene calls are TRBV29-1 and TRBJ2-7; 8 nucleotides match TRBD1. In germline, CDR1 is SQVTM, CDR2 ANQGSEA. V was pared by 7 bases and J by 7 bases, with 3 bases of the junction left unmatched. The CDR3 runs 10 residues. CDR3 in amino acids: CSAGQGEQYF. The CDR3 DNA reads as TGCAGCGCCGGACAGGGAGAGCAGTACTTC.

The chain is built from TRBV6-5 and TRBJ1-5; tentatively, D is TRBD1 (5 bases). CDR1 and CDR2 from the germline V gene are MNHEY and SVGAGI. Trimming took 7 bases from V and 0 from J, leaving 13 bases between them. The CDR3 totals 15 residues. CDR3 coding DNA: TGTGCCAGCAAACGGGGGATTAATAGCAATCAGCCCCAGCATTTT. This codes for CASKRGINSNQPQHF.

The CDR3 nucleotides read TGTGCCAGTAGTATAGGGCAGACAGGGGCCCAGCATTTT. Translated: CASSIGQTGAQHF. The rearrangement joins TRBV19 to TRBJ1-5; 8 bases line up with TRBD1. CDR1 and CDR2 from the germline V gene are LNHDA and SQIVND (reference sequence). V lost 1 base and J lost 11; bases outside the gene matches: 4. This CDR3 comprises 13 residues.

This chain links TRBV5-6 with TRBJ2-1; TRBD1 aligns across 8 bases. J gave up 1 base and V 4 bases, and 4 bases lay outside the gene matches. The CDR3 runs 15 residues. Germline CDR1 SGHDT, CDR2 YYEEEE. CDR3 nucleotides: TGTGCCAGCAGCCAGCAGGGGGCTTCCTACAATGAGCAGTTCTTC. Protein product: CASSQQGASYNEQFF. Looking up the rest from reference TRBV5-6 and TRBJ2-1 gives the full variable domain: DAGVTQSPTHLIKTRGQQVTLRCSPKSGHDTVSWYQQALGQGPQFIFQYYEEEERQRGNFPDRFSGHQFPNYSSELNVNALLLGDSALYLCASSQQGASYNEQFFGPGTRLTVL.

The chain recombines TRBV25-1 with TRBJ2-2; weak D call: TRBD2 (7 bases). V gave up 2 bases and J gave up 5 bases, with 15 bases separating them. The CDR3 extends over 16 amino acids. From germline, CDR1 is MGHDK and CDR2 SYGVNS. Here the CDR3 reads CASSERGGEGTGELFF. The CDR3 region has the DNA TGTGCCAGCAGTGAACGCGGGGGCGAAGGAACCGGGGAGCTGTTTTTT.

The rearrangement uses TRBV18 and TRBJ1-1, with TRBD1 identical over 8 bases. Germline CDR1 and CDR2: KGHSH and LQKENI. With 5 bases clipped from V and 3 bases from J, the junction kept 8 bases outside the gene matches. The CDR3 covers 15 residues. In DNA, the CDR3 is TGTGCCAGCTCATCTGCTCAGGGGGCATACACTGAAGCTTTCTTT. This codes for CASSSAQGAYTEAFF.

This chain links TRBV6-1 with TRBJ1-2; 7 positions match TRBD1. Trimming at V came to 3 bases and at J to 8 bases, leaving 9 bases not matched to a gene. Germline CDR1 reads MNHNS; CDR2 reads SASEGT. The CDR3 length is 14 residues. CDR3 loop: CASSDSLQGQGYTF. In DNA, the CDR3 is TGTGCCAGCAGTGATAGTCTACAGGGGCAGGGCTACACCTTC.

J is TRBJ1-2 and V is TRBV6-4; 7 bases fit TRBD1. Trimming removed 2 bases from V and 8 bases from J; junction bases left unmatched: 11. CDR3 length: 15 residues. CDR1 and CDR2 (germline): MRHNA, SNTAGT. The CDR3 here is CASSDPSDRVGGYTF. CDR3 nucleotides: TGTGCCAGCAGTGACCCATCCGACAGGGTCGGCGGCTACACCTTC.

The chain couples TRBV10-2 to TRBJ1-4, with 8 bases aligning to TRBD1. The length of the CDR3 is 15 residues. Trimming cost V 0 bases and J 10 bases; bases outside gene matches: 7. Germline CDR1 is WSHSY and CDR2 is SAAADI. The CDR3 region is CASSESAGGAGKLFF. The DNA of the CDR3 is TGCGCCAGCAGTGAGTCGGCAGGGGGCGCAGGAAAACTGTTTTTT.

The chain has TRBV7-2 and TRBJ1-4; a weak D match, TRBD1 (5 bases). From germline, CDR1 is SGHTA and CDR2 FQGNSA. The V end was cut by 5 bases, the J end by 3 bases, with 13 bases between. The CDR3 spans 15 residues. CDR3 region: CASSRSRVSNEKLFF. CDR3 nucleotides: TGTGCCAGCAGCCGTTCCAGGGTCTCTAATGAAAAACTGTTTTTT. The full variable domain, completed using reference TRBV7-2 and TRBJ1-4, is GAGVSQSPSNKVTEKGKDVELRCDPISGHTALYWYRQSLGQGLEFLIYFQGNSAPDKSGLPSDRFSAERTGGSVSTLTIQRTQQEDSAVYLCASSRSRVSNEKLFFGSGTQLSVL.

The chain recombines TRBV4-2 with TRBJ1-2; 8 nucleotides line up with TRBD1. Germline assignment: CDR1 LGHNA and CDR2 YNFKEQ. The CDR3 consists of 19 residues. V dropped 0 bases and J dropped 3; count of bases not matched to a gene: 15. The CDR3 is CASSQDSALRQGLDYGYTF. The CDR3 DNA sequence: TGTGCCAGCAGCCAAGACTCAGCTTTACGACAGGGGCTCGACTATGGCTACACCTTC.

The V gene is TRBV7-8, the J gene TRBJ2-1; possible D gene TRBD1, 6 bases. Germline loops: CDR1 SGHVS, CDR2 FQNEAQ. The CDR3 is 13 amino acids. V was pared by 1 base and J by 8 bases, with 9 bases between. CDR3 bases: TGTGCCAGCAGCTTAGTAGGGGGTGATGAGCAGTTCTTC. Amino acids: CASSLVGGDEQFF. The whole variable domain, remainder taken from reference TRBV7-8 and TRBJ2-1, is GAGVSQSPRYKVAKRGQDVALRCDPISGHVSLFWYQQALGQGPEFLTYFQNEAQLDKSGLPSDRFFAERPEGSVSTLKIQRTQQEDSAVYLCASSLVGGDEQFFGPGTRLTVL.

The chain combines TRBV5-4 with TRBJ1-5; D is perhaps TRBD1 (6 bases). V was cut by 3 bases and J by 10 bases, with 20 bases left in between. Germline CDR1 is SGHNT and CDR2 is YYREEE (reference sequence). This CDR3 has 15 residues. CDR3 region: CASSSDGTPFEPQHF. CDR3 sequence (DNA): TGTGCCAGCAGCTCAGACGGGACACCATTTGAACCCCAGCATTTT.

The CDR3 nucleotides are TGTGCCAGTAGTAAGGGGGGGGCGACTAGCTGGAGCTCCTACAATGAGCAGTTCTTC. Translating gives CASSKGGATSWSSYNEQFF. The rearrangement uses TRBV19 and TRBJ2-1, with D tentatively TRBD2 (7 bases). There are 19 residues in the CDR3. CDR1 LNHDA and CDR2 SQIVND come from the germline V gene (reference sequence). V was trimmed by 4 bases and J by 0 bases, leaving 22 bases between them.

This rearrangement joins TRBV30 to TRBJ2-6, with 9 bases that match TRBD2. There are 16 residues in the CDR3. V was clipped by 3 bases and J by 2 bases; unmatched bases: 5. Germline V gives CDR1 GTSNPN, CDR2 SVGIG (reference sequence). The CDR3, as DNA: TGTGCCTGGAGCCCTAGCGGGGCTGCTGGGGCCAACGTCCTGACTTTC. Encoded protein: CAWSPSGAAGANVLTF.

The V and J genes are TRBV15 and TRBJ1-2; a possible D gene is TRBD1 (5 bases). Germline CDR1 is LNHNV and CDR2 is YYDKDF (reference sequence). This CDR3 spans 15 amino acids. V gave up 5 bases and J gave up 5 bases, with 18 bases separating them. Here the CDR3 reads CATSPRRAEGYGYTF. Written as DNA, the CDR3 is TGTGCCACCAGCCCGCGTCGGGCGGAGGGGTATGGCTACACCTTC.

V is TRBV28 and J is TRBJ2-1; tentatively, D is TRBD1 (5 bases). V was shortened by 7 bases and J by 0 bases, with 16 bases between the two germline ends. There are 16 residues in the CDR3. Germline assignment: CDR1 MDHEN and CDR2 SYDVKM. The CDR3 region is CASTSMGQTSYNEQFF. CDR3 bases: TGTGCCAGCACCTCAATGGGGCAGACCTCCTACAATGAGCAGTTCTTC.

The chain uses TRBV19 and TRBJ2-7, with 9 nucleotides matching TRBD2. The CDR3 has 14 residues. The V gene's germline CDR1 is LNHDA and CDR2 SQIVND (reference sequence). Trimming at V came to 4 bases and at J to 1 base, leaving 2 bases not matched to a gene. The CDR3 DNA reads as TGTGCCAGTAGTACCCTAGCGGGATCCTACGAGCAGTACTTC. This codes for CASSTLAGSYEQYF.

The chain combines TRBV9 with TRBJ2-2; D gene uncertain. Germline V gives CDR1 SGDLS, CDR2 YYNGEE. CDR3 length: 16 residues. Trimming left V 0 bases short and J 7 bases short, with 16 bases between. The CDR3 nucleotides are TGTGCCAGCAGCGTAGGGGCTACTCCCATTTACGGGGAGCTGTTTTTT. Its protein product is CASSVGATPIYGELFF.